Each of the 10 T cell receptor beta chains below was sequenced from the same sample in a study of T-cell memory formation after mild COVID-19. TCRdb reprocessed the 5' RACE reads with MiXCR, giving one entry per CDR3 protein. Of a few hundred thousand distinct CDR3 sequences listed, about 20% are singletons. What was sequenced was PBMCs or a T cell subset sorted from them (not recorded which). These receptors were taken from a man aged 18 to 30 who had mild COVID-19 (a few samples of this study predate the infection). Cell type and time point are not known.

This clonotype was seen many times. The J gene is TRBJ1-4, the V gene TRBV7-2; D gene unclear. The V end was cut by 5 bases, the J end by 4 bases, with 20 bases between. There are 17 residues in the CDR3. Per germline, CDR1 SGHTA and CDR2 FQGNSA. This CDR3 is CASSPRRGLYYNEKLFF. In DNA, the CDR3 is TGTGCCAGCAGCCCGCGACGAGGACTATACTATAATGAAAAACTGTTTTTT.

This clonotype came up a few times. The rearrangement joins TRBV6-2 or TRBV6-3 to TRBJ1-1; D is possibly TRBD1 (5 bases). CDR1 is MNHEY and CDR2 is SVGEGT in the germline V gene. The CDR3 loop spans 14 amino acids. Trimming shortened V by 6 bases and J by 3 bases, and 14 bases separated the two germline ends. In DNA, the CDR3 is TGTGCCAGCAGCCCCAGGGACGCCTACACTGAAGCTTTCTTT. This gives the protein CASSPRDAYTEAFF.

V and J are TRBV3-1 and TRBJ2-7; 8 nucleotides line up with TRBD1. The CDR3 sequence is 13 residues long. The trim removed 6 bases at V and 3 bases at J, leaving 4 bases unmatched. Germline assignment: CDR1 LGHDT and CDR2 YNNKEL (reference sequence). This chain's CDR3 is CASSRDRSYEQYF. CDR3 DNA: TGTGCCAGCAGTCGGGACAGGAGCTACGAGCAGTACTTC.

The V gene is TRBV18, the J gene TRBJ1-1; possible D gene TRBD1, 5 bases. The CDR3 covers 16 residues. The V end lost 5 bases, the J end lost 4 bases, and 20 bases lay between the germline ends. From germline, CDR1 is KGHSH and CDR2 LQKENI. The CDR3 protein is CASSTPAGLGGTEAFF. CDR3 nucleotide sequence: TGTGCCAGCTCAACCCCCGCCGGTTTGGGGGGCACTGAAGCTTTCTTT.

This clonotype has more than one count but fewer than ten. V and J are TRBV7-9 and TRBJ2-1; no clear D. Germline CDR1 is SEHNR and CDR2 is FQNEAQ (reference sequence). The CDR3 is made up of 14 amino acids. Trimming removed 5 bases at V and 6 bases at J, with 14 bases between. The DNA for the CDR3 is TGTGCCAGCAGCCATGGCCCCCTGGCCAATGAGCAGTTCTTC. Protein product: CASSHGPLANEQFF.

As for this clonotype: An end of the junction does not agree with germline; a read error may underlie this. This rearrangement joins TRBV6-5 to TRBJ1-1; D uncertain. This CDR3 is built from 15 residues. Germline loops: CDR1 MNHEY, CDR2 SVGAGI. CDR3 protein: CASSHSRGLSTEAFF. CDR3 sequence (DNA): TGTGCCAGCAGTCACTCCCGAGGTCTGAGTACTGAAGCTTTCTTT.

At least ten counts were recorded for this clonotype. The chain recombines TRBV11-2 with TRBJ2-1, with D unclear. Per germline, CDR1 SGHAT and CDR2 FQNNGV. The CDR3 has 13 residues. The V end lost 1 base, the J end lost 4 bases, and 5 bases lay between the germline ends. Written as DNA, the CDR3 is TGTGCCAGCAGCTTAGGACGGTACAATGAGCAGTTCTTC. Its protein product is CASSLGRYNEQFF.

In its sample, this clonotype was seen a few times. The rearrangement uses TRBV12-3 or TRBV12-4 and TRBJ1-6; 8 bases map to TRBD1. After removal of 4 bases from V and 10 bases from J, the junction contained 9 bases not matched to a gene. The CDR3 runs 15 residues. The CDR3 loop is CASSSQQGAQSPLHF. Written as DNA, the CDR3 is TGTGCCAGCAGTTCCCAGCAGGGGGCACAATCACCCCTCCACTTT.

The chain recombines TRBV5-1 with TRBJ2-1; D gene ambiguous. V gave up 6 bases and J gave up 5 bases, with 9 bases separating them. Germline CDR1 SGHRS, CDR2 YFSETQ. This CDR3 is 12 amino acids long. The CDR3 region has the DNA TGCGCCAGCAATGATTTAGACAATGAGCAGTTCTTC. Translated, it gives CASNDLDNEQFF.

The chain employs TRBV4-1 and TRBJ2-7; D not certain. This CDR3 region has 15 residues. V was clipped by 1 base and J by 3 bases, with 13 bases between them. Germline CDR1 and CDR2: MGHRA and YSYEKL. CDR3 loop: CASSQVSRVIYEQYF. DNA for the CDR3: TGCGCCAGCAGCCAAGTATCTAGGGTTATCTACGAGCAGTACTTC.